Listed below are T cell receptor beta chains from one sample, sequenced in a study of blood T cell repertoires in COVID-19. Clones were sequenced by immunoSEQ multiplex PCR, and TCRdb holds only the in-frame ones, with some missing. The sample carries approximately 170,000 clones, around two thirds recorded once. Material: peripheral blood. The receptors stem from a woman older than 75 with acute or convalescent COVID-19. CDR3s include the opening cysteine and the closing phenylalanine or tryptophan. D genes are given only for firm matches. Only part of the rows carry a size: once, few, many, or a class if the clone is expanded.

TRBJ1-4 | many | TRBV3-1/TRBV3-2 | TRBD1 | TGTGCCAGCAGCCAAGGGACAGGGGGCGCAACTAATGAAAAACTGTTTTTT | CASSQGTGGATNEKLFF
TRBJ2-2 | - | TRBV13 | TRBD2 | TGTGCCAGCAGCTTAGTAGGGCTAGCGGAGAAAAACACCGGGGAGCTGTTTTTT | CASSLVGLAEKNTGELFF
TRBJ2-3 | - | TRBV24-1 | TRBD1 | TGTGCCACCGGTGGGACAGGGGGGGATACGCAGTATTTT | CATGGTGGDTQYF
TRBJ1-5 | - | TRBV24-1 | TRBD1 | TGTGCCACCAGTGATGGACAGGCCCGGTCGGCCCAGCATTTT | CATSDGQARSAQHF
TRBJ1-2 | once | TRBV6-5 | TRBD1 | TGTGCCAGCAGTTCCACCGGGACAGCCCTCTATGGCTACACCTTC | CASSSTGTALYGYTF
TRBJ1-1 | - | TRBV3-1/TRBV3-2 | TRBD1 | TGTGCCAGCAGCCCTACAGGGGAAGCCGAAGCTTTCTTT | CASSPTGEAEAFF
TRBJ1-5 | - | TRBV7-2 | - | TGTGCCAGCAGCACAGGGTTAAGCAATCAGCCCCAGCATTTT | CASSTGLSNQPQHF
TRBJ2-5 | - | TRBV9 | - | TGTGCCAGCAGCGCCAGGGAAGAGACCCAGTACTTC | CASSAREETQYF
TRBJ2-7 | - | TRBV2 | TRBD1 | TGTGCCAGCAGTGAAGCACAACAGGGGGCGCGTATCTCCTACGAGCAGTACTTC | CASSEAQQGARISYEQYF
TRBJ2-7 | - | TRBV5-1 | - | TGCGCCAGCAGCTGGGGGGTGTCCTCCTACGAGCAGTACTTC | CASSWGVSSYEQYF
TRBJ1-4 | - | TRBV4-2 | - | TGTGCCAGCAGCCGGCCACAGGGCGGTGATGAAAAACTGTTTTTT | CASSRPQGGDEKLFF
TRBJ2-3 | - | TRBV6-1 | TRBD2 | TGTGCCAGCAGTGCTTCGGGGACTAGCGGGATAATGGGCACAGATACGCAGTATTTT | CASSASGTSGIMGTDTQYF
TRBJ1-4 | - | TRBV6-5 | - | TGTGCCAGCAGGGAGACTCGGACGGGAGAAAAACTGTTTTTT | CASRETRTGEKLFF
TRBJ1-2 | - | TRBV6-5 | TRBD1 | TGTGCCAGCAGTTACTCGGGGACAGCCACTAACTATGGCTACACCTTC | CASSYSGTATNYGYTF
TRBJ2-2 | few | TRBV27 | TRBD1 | TGTGCCAGCAGTTGGGACAGGTCCACCGGGGAGCTGTTTTTT | CASSWDRSTGELFF
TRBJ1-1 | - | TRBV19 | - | TGTGCCAGTAGTACCCTTACAGGGTTAAACACTGAAGCTTTCTTT | CASSTLTGLNTEAFF
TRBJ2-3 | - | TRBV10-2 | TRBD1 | TGCGCCAGCAGTCGGGACAGGGGTATCACGCAGTATTTT | CASSRDRGITQYF
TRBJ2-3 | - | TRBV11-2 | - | TGTGCCAGCAGCTCATCCCGGGACTCGTATACGCAGTATTTT | CASSSSRDSYTQYF
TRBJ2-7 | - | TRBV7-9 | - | TGTGCCAGCAGCCCCCAGGATGGGTCCTACGAGCAGTACTTC | CASSPQDGSYEQYF
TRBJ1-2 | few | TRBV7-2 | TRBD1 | TGTGCCAGCAGCTTAGTAGGGGGCAGGGAAGCTAACTATGGCTACACCTTC | CASSLVGGREANYGYTF
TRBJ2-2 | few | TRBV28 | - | TGTGCCAGCAAGGTGACAGCGAACACCGGGGAGCTGTTTTTT | CASKVTANTGELFF
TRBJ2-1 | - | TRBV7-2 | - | TGTGCCAGCAGCCCTTCTGGGCCGACGAAGGGGCTGTTCTTC | CASSPSGPTKGLFF
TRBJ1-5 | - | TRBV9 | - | TGTGCCAGCAGCGTAGAAGCAAATCAGCCCCAGCATTTT | CASSVEANQPQHF
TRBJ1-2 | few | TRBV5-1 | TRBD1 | TGCGCCAGCAGCCACCGGGACAGCCGGGATGGCTACACCTTC | CASSHRDSRDGYTF
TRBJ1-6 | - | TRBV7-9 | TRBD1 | TGTGCCAGCAGTCCCTCAGGGGGCGGTTCACCCCTCCACTTT | CASSPSGGGSPLHF
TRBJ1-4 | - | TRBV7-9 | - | TGTGCCAGCAGCTTCCCGGGAGGAGGTGCTGAAAAACTGTTTTTT | CASSFPGGGAEKLFF
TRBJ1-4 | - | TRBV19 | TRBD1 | TGTGCCAGTAGCGCCACAGGGGGCGCAGGTGAAAAACTGTTTTTT | CASSATGGAGEKLFF
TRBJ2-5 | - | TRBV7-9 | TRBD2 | TGTGCCAGCAGTGATAGCGGACTAGCGGGAGAAGAGACCCAGTACTTC | CASSDSGLAGEETQYF
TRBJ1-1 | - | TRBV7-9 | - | TGTGCCAGCAGCGATTCCGGGACAAAGAACACTGAAGCTTTCTTT | CASSDSGTKNTEAFF
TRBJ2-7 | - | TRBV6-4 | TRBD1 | TGTGCCAGCAGTGAGAGACAGGGCCCCTACGAGCAGTACTTC | CASSERQGPYEQYF
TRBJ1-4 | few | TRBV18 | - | TGTGCCAGCTCACCACCATTCAGGGCAGAAGAAAAACTGTTTTTT | CASSPPFRAEEKLFF
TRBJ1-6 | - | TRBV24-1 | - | TGTGCCACCAGTGCCGTTGGAGGGCCCCTCCACTTT | CATSAVGGPLHF
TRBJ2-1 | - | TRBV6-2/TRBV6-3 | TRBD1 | TGTGCCAGCAGTTACGCCCCGCGAGGGGGCGAGGCCAATGAGCAGTTCTTC | CASSYAPRGGEANEQFF
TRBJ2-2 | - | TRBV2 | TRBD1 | TGTGCCAGCAGTCGGACAGGGGGGAACGGGGAGCTGTTTTTT | CASSRTGGNGELFF
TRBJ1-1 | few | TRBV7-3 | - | TGTGCCAGCAGCAGTTCAAAACAGGGAAATGAAGCTTTCTTT | CASSSSKQGNEAFF
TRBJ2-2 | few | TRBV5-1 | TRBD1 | TGCGCCAGCAGCAGCCAGGGACAGGGTTCTGCGAACACCGGGGAGCTGTTTTTT | CASSSQGQGSANTGELFF
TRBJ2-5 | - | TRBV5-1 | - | TGCGCCAGCAGCTTGGCCATGCGGTACCAAGAGACCCAGTACTTC | CASSLAMRYQETQYF
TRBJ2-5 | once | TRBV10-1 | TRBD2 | TGCGCCAGCAGTGAGTCTAGCGGGAGTGGTCAAGAGACCCAGTACTTC | CASSESSGSGQETQYF
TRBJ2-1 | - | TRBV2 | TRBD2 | TGTGCCAGCAGGACGCCTCTAGCGGGAGCCACCCGCTCCTACAATGAGCAGTTCTTC | CASRTPLAGATRSYNEQFF
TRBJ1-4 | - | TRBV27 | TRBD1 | TGTGCCAGCACTCCAGGACAGGGGACTAATGAAAAACTGTTTTTT | CASTPGQGTNEKLFF
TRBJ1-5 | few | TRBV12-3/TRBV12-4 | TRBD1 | TGTGCCAGCAGTCCACAGGGGGATCAGCCCCAGCATTTT | CASSPQGDQPQHF
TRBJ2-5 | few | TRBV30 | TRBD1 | TGTGCCTGGAGTGTACAGGGGGAGACCCAGTACTTC | CAWSVQGETQYF
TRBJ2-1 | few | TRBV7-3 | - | TGTGCCAGCAGCTCGAACTGGGGCGATGAGCAGTTCTTC | CASSSNWGDEQFF
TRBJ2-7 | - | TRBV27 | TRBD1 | TGTGCCAGCAGTTCAGGACAGGGTACGGCGCAGTACTTC | CASSSGQGTAQYF
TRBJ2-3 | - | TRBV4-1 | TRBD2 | TGCGCCAGCAGCCGAACGAAGTGGGCGGGAGGCACAGATACGCAGTATTTT | CASSRTKWAGGTDTQYF
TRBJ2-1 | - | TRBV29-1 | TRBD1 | TGCAGCGTTTCGGGACAGGGGAATGAGCAGTTCTTC | CSVSGQGNEQFF
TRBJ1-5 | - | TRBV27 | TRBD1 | TGTGCCAGCAGTTCACAGGGGAGTCATCAGCCCCAGCATTTT | CASSSQGSHQPQHF
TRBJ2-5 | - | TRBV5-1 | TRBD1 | TGCGCCAGCAGCTCCCGACAGGGGGATAGAGAGACCCAGTACTTC | CASSSRQGDRETQYF
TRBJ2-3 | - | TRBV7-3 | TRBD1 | TGTGCCAGCAGCTTAACGGGTTATACAGGGGGCATCACAGATACGCAGTATTTT | CASSLTGYTGGITDTQYF
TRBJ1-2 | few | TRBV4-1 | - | TGCGCCAGCAGCCTCTTAAGCGGGCGTGCGGGGGTTAACTATGGCTACACCTTC | CASSLLSGRAGVNYGYTF
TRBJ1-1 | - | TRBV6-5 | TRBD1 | TGTGCCAGCAGTTACCGCGGACAGGGCACTGAAGCTTTCTTT | CASSYRGQGTEAFF
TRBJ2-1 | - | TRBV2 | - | TGTGCCAGCAGGCCTGAGTTGTACAGGGATGAGCAGTTCTTC | CASRPELYRDEQFF
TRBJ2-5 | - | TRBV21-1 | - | TGTGCCAGCAGTTGCCGGGACAGGATATTCCAAGAGACCCAGTACTTC | CASSCRDRIFQETQYF
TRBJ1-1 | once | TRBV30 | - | TGTGCCTGGAGTTCACTAAGGGGTTGGAGAGGCACTGAAGCTTTCTTT | CAWSSLRGWRGTEAFF